This T cell receptor (beta chain) stems from a study of Graves' ophthalmopathy and Graves' hyperthyroidism. This clonotype was seen a handful of times. RNA transcripts provided the template for amplifying TCR beta CDR3 regions. HTBI-primed first-round RT-PCR preceded second-round multiplex PCR. TCRdb reprocessed the multiplex PCR reads with MiXCR, giving one entry per CDR3 protein. The repertoire holds roughly 610,000 distinct CDR3 sequences, approximately 22% seen once, with more than 5.5% in the top ten. Aged 18 to 65, hyperthyroidism patients had been newly diagnosed, with under 2 months' duration. V dropped 5 bases and J dropped 4; count of bases not matched to a gene: 7. CDR3 length equals 14 residues.

The clonotype was recovered from a woman under 30 with stable Graves' hyperthyroidism. Some clones in this sample may be carry-over from other donors' samples. V gene TRBV12-3 or TRBV12-4 combines with J gene TRBJ2-5; TRBD2 agrees at 7 bases. Sequencing was done on a sample of peripheral blood. DNA of the CDR3: TGTGCCAGCAGTACAGATCCGGGGGGAGAGACCCAGTACTTC. Amino acids: CASSTDPGGETQYF.